This paragraph reports one T cell receptor (beta chain). This specimen comes from a study of control samples from healthy donors and cancer patients. TCRdb's table, derived via immunoSEQ multiplex PCR, lists solely in-frame clones and lacks some. In the table there are roughly 70,000 clones, under 90% of which are singletons. Germline V gene lookup returns CDR1 SQVTM and CDR2 ANQGSEA. CDR3 length equals 13 residues. With 5 bases removed from V and 4 bases from J, the gap between germline ends came to 15 bases. This clonotype was sampled from a man between 50 and 59 years old in good health. The genes are TRBV29-1 and TRBJ2-7, with a weak D call TRBD2 (6 bases). Sequenced input: blood. In DNA form, the CDR3 reads TGCAGCGTTCATAGCCTGGCGGGGTACGAGCAGTACTTC. It translates to CSVHSLAGYEQYF.